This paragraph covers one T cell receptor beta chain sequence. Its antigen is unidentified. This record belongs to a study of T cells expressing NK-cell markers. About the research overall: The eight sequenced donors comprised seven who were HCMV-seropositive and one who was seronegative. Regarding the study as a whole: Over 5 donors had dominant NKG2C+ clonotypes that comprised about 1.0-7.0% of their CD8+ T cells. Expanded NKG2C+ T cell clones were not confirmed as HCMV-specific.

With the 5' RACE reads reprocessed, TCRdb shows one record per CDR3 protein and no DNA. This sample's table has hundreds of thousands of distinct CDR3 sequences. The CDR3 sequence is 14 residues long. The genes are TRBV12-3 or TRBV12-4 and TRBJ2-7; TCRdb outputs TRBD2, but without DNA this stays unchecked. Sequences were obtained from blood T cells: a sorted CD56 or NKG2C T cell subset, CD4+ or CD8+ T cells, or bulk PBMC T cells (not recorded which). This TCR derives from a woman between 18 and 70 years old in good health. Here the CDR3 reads CASFYSGSSYEQYF.